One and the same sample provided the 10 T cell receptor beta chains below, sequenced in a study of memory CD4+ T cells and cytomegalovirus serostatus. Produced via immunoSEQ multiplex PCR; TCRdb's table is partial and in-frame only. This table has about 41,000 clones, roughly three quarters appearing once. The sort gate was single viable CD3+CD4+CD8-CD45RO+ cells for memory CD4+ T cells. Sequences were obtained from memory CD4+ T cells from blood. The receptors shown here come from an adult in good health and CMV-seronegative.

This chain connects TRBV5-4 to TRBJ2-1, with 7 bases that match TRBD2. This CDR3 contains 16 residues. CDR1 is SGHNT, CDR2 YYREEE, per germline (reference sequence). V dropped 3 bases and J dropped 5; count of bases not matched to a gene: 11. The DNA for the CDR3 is TGTGCCAGCAGCTCCATGGGGGGGGGACCACACAATGAGCAGTTCTTC. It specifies CASSSMGGGPHNEQFF.

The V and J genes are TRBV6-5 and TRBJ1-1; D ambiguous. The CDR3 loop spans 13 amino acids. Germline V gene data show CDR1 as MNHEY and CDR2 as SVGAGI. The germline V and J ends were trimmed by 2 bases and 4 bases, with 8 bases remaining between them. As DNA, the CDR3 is TGTGCCAGCAGTTACCGACATCGCACTGAAGCTTTCTTT. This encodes CASSYRHRTEAFF.

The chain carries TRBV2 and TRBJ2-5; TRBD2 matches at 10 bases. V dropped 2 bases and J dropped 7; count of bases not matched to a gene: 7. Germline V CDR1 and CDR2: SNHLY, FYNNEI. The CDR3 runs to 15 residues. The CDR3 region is CASSESSGGAATQYF. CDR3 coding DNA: TGTGCCAGCAGTGAATCGAGCGGGGGGGCGGCGACCCAGTACTTC.

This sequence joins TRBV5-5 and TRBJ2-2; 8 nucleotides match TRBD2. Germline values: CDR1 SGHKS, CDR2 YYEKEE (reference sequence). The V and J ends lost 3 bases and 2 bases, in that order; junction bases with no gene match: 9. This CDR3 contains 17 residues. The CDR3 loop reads CASSSLAGGSNTGELFF. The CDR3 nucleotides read TGTGCCAGCAGCTCTCTTGCGGGGGGCTCAAACACCGGGGAGCTGTTTTTT.

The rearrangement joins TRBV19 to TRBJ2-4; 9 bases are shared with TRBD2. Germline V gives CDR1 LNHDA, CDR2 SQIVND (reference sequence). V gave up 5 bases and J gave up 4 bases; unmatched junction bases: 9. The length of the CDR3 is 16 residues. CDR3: CASSPSLAGLKNIQYF. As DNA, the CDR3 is TGTGCCAGTAGTCCCTCTCTAGCGGGGCTAAAAAACATTCAGTACTTC.

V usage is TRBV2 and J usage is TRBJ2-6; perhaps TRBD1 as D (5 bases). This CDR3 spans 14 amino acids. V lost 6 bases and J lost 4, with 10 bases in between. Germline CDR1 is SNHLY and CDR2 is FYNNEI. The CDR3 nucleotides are TGTGCCAGCAGCCCTAGGGGCGGGGCCAACGTCCTGACTTTC. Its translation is CASSPRGGANVLTF.

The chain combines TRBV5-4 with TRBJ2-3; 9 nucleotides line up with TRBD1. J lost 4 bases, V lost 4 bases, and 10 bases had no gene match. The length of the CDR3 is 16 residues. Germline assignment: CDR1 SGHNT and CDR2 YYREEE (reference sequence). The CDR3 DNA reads TGTGCCAGCAGCAATACAGGGGGCTATTCTCCAGATACGCAGTATTTT. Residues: CASSNTGGYSPDTQYF. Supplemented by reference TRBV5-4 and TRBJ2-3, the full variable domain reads ETGVTQSPTHLIKTRGQQVTLRCSSQSGHNTVSWYQQALGQGPQFIFQYYREEENGRGNFPPRFSGLQFPNYSSELNVNALELDDSALYLCASSNTGGYSPDTQYFGPGTRLTVL.

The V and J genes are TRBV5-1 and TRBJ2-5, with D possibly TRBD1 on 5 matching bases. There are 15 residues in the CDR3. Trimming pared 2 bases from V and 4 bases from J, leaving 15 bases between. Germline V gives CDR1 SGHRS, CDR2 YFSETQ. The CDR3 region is CASSFYGQGGETQYF. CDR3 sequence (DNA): TGCGCCAGCAGCTTCTACGGCCAGGGCGGAGAGACCCAGTACTTC.

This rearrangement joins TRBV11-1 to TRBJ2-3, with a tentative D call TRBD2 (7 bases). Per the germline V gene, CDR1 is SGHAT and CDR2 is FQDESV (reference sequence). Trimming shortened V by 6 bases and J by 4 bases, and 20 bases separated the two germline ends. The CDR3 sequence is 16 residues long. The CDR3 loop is CASSPIRGAPSDTQYF. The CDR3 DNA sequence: TGTGCCAGCAGTCCTATCCGGGGGGCCCCCTCAGATACGCAGTATTTT. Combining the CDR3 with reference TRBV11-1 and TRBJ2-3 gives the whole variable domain EAEVAQSPRYKITEKSQAVAFWCDPISGHATLYWYRQILGQGPELLVQFQDESVVDDSQLPKDRFSAERLKGVDSTLKIQPAELGDSAMYLCASSPIRGAPSDTQYFGPGTRLTVL.

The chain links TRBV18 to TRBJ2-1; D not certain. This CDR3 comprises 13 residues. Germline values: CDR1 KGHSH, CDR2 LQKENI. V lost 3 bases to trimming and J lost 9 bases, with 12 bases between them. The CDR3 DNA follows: TGTGCCAGCTCACCCCCCACGATGATTGAGCAGTTCTTC. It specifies CASSPPTMIEQFF.